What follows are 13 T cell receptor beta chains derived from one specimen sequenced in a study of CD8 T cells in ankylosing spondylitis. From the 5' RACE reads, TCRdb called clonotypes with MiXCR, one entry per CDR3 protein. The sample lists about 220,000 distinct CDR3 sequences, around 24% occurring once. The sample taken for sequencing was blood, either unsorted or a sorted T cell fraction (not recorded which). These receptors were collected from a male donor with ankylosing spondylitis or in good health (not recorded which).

The CDR3 is CASTREGHSTDTQYF. The CDR3 DNA reads TGCGCCAGCACGCGGGAGGGTCACAGCACAGATACGCAGTATTTT. J is TRBJ2-3 and V is TRBV5-1; 9 bases map to TRBD2. Germline lookup yields CDR1 SGHRS and CDR2 YFSETQ. The CDR3 contains 15 residues. Losses at the gene ends were 6 bases for V and 0 bases for J; bases not matched to a gene: 5.

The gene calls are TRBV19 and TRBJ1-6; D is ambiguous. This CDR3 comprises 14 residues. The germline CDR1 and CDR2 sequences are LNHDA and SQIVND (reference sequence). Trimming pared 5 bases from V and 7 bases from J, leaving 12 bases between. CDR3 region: CASSAEVRNSPLHF. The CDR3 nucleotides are TGTGCCAGTAGTGCCGAAGTACGGAATTCACCCCTCCACTTT.

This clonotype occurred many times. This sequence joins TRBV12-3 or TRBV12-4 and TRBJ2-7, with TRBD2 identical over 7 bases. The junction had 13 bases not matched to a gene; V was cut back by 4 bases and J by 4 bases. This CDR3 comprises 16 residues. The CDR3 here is CASSSLKGRAWYEQYF. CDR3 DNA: TGTGCCAGCAGTTCTCTTAAAGGGAGGGCCTGGTACGAGCAGTACTTC.

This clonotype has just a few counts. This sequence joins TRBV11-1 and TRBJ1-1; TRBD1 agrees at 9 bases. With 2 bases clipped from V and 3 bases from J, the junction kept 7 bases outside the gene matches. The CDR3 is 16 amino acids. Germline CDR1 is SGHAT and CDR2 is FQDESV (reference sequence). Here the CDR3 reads CASSLTGTGFDTEAFF. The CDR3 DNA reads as TGTGCCAGCAGCTTAACCGGGACAGGGTTTGACACTGAAGCTTTCTTT.

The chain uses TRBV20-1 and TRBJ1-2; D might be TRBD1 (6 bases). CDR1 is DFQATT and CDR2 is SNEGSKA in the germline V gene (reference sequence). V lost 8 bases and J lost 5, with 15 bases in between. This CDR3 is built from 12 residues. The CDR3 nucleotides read TGCAGTCCACAGGGAATTGGGTATGGCTACACCTTC. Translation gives CSPQGIGYGYTF.

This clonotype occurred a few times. The CDR3 reads CASRRTGGQETQYF. For the CDR3, the DNA is TGTGCCAGCAGAAGGACAGGGGGTCAAGAGACCCAGTACTTC. The chain is built from TRBV6-1 and TRBJ2-5; TRBD1 matches at 10 bases. This CDR3 has 14 residues. V shed 6 bases and J 2 bases; nucleotides not matched to a gene: 3. Germline V gene lookup returns CDR1 MNHNS and CDR2 SASEGT.

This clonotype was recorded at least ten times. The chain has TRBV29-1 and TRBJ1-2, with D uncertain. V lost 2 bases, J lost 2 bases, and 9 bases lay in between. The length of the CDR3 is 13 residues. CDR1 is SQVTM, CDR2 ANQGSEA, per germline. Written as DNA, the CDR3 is TGCAGCGTTGAACGAGGTGACAACTATGGCTACACCTTC. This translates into CSVERGDNYGYTF.

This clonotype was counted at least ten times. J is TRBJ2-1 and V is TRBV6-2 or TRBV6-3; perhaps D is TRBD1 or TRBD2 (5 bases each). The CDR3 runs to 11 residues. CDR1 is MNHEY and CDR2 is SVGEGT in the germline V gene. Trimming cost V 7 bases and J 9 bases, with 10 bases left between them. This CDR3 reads CASTHGAEQFF. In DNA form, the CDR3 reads TGTGCCAGCACCCACGGGGCTGAGCAGTTCTTC.

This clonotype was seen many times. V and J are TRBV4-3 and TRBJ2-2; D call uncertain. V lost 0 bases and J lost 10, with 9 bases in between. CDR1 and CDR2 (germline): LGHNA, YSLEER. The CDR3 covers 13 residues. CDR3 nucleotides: TGCGCCAGCAGCCAAGATCATGGAGAGGAGCTGTTTTTT. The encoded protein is CASSQDHGEELFF.

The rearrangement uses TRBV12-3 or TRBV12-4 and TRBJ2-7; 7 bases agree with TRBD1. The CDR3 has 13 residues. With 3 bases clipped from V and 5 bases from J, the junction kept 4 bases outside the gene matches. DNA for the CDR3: TGTGCCAGCAGTTTGACAGGGCGGGACGAGCAGTACTTC. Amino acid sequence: CASSLTGRDEQYF.

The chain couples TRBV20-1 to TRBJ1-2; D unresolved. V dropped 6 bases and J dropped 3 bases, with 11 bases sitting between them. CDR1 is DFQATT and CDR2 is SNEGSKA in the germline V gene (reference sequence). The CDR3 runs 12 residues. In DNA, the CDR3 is TGCAGTGCCCGAGACACTTACTATGGCTACACCTTC. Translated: CSARDTYYGYTF.

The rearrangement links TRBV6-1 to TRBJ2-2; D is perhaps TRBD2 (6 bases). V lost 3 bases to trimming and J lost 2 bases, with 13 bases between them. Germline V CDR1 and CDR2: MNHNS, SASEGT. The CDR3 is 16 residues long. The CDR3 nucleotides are TGTGCCAGCAGTGACCCGGGACTCGGAAACACCGGGGAGCTGTTTTTT. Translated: CASSDPGLGNTGELFF.

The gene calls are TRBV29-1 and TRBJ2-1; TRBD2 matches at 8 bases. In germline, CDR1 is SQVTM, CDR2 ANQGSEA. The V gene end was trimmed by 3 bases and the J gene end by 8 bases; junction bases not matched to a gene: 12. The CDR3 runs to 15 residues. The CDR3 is CSVDNGLAGFDEQFF. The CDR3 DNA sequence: TGCAGCGTTGATAACGGTCTAGCGGGCTTTGATGAGCAGTTCTTC.